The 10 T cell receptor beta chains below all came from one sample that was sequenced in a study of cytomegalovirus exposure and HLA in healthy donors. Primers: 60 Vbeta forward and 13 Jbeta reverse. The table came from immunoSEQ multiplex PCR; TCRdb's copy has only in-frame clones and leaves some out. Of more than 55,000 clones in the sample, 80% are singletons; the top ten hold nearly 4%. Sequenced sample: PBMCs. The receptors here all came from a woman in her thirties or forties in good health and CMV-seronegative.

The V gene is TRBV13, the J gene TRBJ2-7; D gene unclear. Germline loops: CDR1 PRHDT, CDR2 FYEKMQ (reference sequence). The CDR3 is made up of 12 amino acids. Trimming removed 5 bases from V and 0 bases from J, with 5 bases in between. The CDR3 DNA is TGTGCCAGCAGCCCCAGCTCCTACGAGCAGTACTTC. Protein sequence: CASSPSSYEQYF.

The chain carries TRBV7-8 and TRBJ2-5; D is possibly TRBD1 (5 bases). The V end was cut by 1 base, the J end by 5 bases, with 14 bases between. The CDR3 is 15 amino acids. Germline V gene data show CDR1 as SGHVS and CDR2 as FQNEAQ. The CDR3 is CASSLGAGSRETQYF. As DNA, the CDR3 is TGTGCCAGCAGCTTAGGAGCAGGGTCTCGGGAGACCCAGTACTTC.

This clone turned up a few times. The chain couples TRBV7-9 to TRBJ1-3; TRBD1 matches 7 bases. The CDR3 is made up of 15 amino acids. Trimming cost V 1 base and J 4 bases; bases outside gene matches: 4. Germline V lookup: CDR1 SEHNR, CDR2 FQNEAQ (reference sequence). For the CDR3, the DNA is TGTGCCAGCAGCTTAGAGGGGACAGTGGGAAACACCATATATTTT. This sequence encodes CASSLEGTVGNTIYF.

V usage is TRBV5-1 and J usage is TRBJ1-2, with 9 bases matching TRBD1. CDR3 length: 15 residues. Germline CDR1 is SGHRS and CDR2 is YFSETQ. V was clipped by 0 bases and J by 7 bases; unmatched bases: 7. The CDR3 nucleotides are TGCGCCAGCAGCTTGGCGGGGACAGGGACGGGTGGCTACACCTTC. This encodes CASSLAGTGTGGYTF.

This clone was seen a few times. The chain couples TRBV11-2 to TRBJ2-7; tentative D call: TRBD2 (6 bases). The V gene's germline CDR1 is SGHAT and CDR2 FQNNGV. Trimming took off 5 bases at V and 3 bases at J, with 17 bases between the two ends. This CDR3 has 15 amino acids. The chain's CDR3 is CASSRGSGVSYEQYF. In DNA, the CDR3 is TGTGCCAGCAGCCGTGGTAGCGGTGTAAGCTACGAGCAGTACTTC.

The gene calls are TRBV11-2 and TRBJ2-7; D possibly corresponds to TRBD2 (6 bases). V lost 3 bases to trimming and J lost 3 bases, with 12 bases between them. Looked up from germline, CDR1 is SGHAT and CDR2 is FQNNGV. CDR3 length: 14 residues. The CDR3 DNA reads TGTGCCAGCAGCTTCGGCGGGGCTCACTACGAGCAGTACTTC. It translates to CASSFGGAHYEQYF.

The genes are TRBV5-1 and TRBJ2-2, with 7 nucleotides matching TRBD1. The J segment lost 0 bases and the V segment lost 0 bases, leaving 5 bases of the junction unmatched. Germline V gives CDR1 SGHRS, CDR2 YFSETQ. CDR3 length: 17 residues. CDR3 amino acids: CASSLGQGRANTGELFF. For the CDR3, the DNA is TGCGCCAGCAGCTTGGGACAGGGAAGGGCGAACACCGGGGAGCTGTTTTTT.

As DNA, the CDR3 is TGCAGCGTTCCTAGGGAGCTGAACACCGGGGAGCTGTTTTTT. Translating gives CSVPRELNTGELFF. This chain joins TRBV29-1 and TRBJ2-2; D possibly corresponds to TRBD2 (5 bases). This CDR3 comprises 14 residues. Trimming took off 5 bases at V and 1 base at J, with 11 bases between the two ends. CDR1 and CDR2 from the germline V gene are SQVTM and ANQGSEA.

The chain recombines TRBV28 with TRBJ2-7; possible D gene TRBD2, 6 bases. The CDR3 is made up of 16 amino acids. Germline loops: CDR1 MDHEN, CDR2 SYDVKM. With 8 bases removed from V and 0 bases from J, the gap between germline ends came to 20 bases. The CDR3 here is CASWPGGQDRSYEQYF. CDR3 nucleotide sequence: TGTGCCAGCTGGCCTGGAGGGCAGGATCGCTCCTACGAGCAGTACTTC.

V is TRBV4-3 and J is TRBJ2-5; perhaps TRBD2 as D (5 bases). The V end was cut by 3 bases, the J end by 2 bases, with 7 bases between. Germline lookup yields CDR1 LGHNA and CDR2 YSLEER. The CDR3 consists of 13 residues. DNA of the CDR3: TGCGCCAGCAGCCAGGACTTTCAAGAGACCCAGTACTTC. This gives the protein CASSQDFQETQYF.